This T cell receptor (beta chain) was captured in a study of a mutant IDH1 vaccine in newly diagnosed glioma. Study background: Treated patients showed a male proportion of roughly 62%, a female proportion of approximately 40%, and a mean age of roughly 40 years.

Some clones are missing from TCRdb's copy, which holds only in-frame ones; the method was immunoSEQ multiplex PCR. The sample lists just under 95,000 clones, around four fifths seen once, with approximately 8% in the top ten. As regards this clone: Its antigen is undetermined.

Time point of the sample: baseline, week 1 (first vaccination visit). Specified treatment: pre-vaccination baseline after standard-of-care therapy. Astrocytomas that were new, WHO grade 3 or 4, IDH1-mutant and ATRX-lost were present in the donors. General study findings and limits: Top peripheral T cell clonotype shifts appeared unrelated to pseudoprogression.

Germline CDR1 GTSNPN, CDR2 SVGIG (reference sequence). This CDR3 is built from 14 residues. V was shortened by 4 bases and J by 4 bases, with 14 bases between the two germline ends. The clonotype was recovered from a woman between 50 and 59 years old with glioma. The sample in question was PBMCs, obtained from a glioma patient treated with radiotherapy, temozolomide or both. The J gene is TRBJ2-1, the V gene TRBV30; the D is unclear. CDR3: CAWIPPLRYNEQFF. The CDR3 DNA sequence: TGTGCCTGGATTCCTCCTCTTCGTTACAATGAGCAGTTCTTC.